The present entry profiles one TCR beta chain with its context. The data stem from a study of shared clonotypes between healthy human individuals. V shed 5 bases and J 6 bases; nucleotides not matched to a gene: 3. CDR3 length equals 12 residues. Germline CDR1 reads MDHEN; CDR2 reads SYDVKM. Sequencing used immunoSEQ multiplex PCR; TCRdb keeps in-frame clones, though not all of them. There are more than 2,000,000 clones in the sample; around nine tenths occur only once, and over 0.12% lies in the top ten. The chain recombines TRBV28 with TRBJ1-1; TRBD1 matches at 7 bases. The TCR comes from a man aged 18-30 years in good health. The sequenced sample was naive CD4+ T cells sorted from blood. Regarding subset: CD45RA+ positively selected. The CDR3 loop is CASSVTGSEAFF. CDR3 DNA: TGTGCCAGCAGTGTGACAGGGTCTGAAGCTTTCTTT.